The table lists the clone carrying this TCR beta chain with many counts. Researchers tagged individual cDNA molecules with unique molecular identifiers. TCRdb independently ran MiXCR on the 5' RACE reads; one entry per CDR3 protein. The profile shows about 83,000 distinct CDR3 sequences, approximately 13% of them singletons. CDR3 size: 16 residues. The J segment lost 4 bases and the V segment lost 6 bases, leaving 10 bases of the junction unmatched. The data originate from a study of early T cells in non-severe SARS-CoV-2 infection. Overall study context: Unsorted whole-blood RNA was sequenced in bulk, leaving chains unpaired.

The sample was whole blood. The chain combines TRBV12-3 or TRBV12-4 with TRBJ2-2, with 8 bases aligning to TRBD1. The TCR originated in an adult who was a healthcare worker with PCR-confirmed SARS-CoV-2 infection or an uninfected control (not recorded which). DNA for the CDR3: TGTGCCAGCAGAGATACAGGGGGAAGGGGCACCGGGGAGCTGTTTTTT. Its translation is CASRDTGGRGTGELFF.